The 10 T cell receptor beta chains reported below all come from one sample, sequenced in a study of post-analysis software for immune sequencing data. Study-wide results and caveats: Elevated frequency relative to controls characterized roughly 5 TRBV segments in patients, TRBV5-6, TRBV5-1 and TRBV20-1 among them.

Carried by the TCR beta cDNA libraries were unique molecular identifiers. A single record per CDR3 protein comes from TCRdb applying MiXCR to the PCR reads. The repertoire consists of about 540,000 distinct CDR3 sequences, with 30% to 40% occurring once and the leading ten covering approximately 6%. These receptors have no known antigen. Specimen: blood. The receptors derive from a girl aged 2 to 17 with multiple sclerosis.

This clonotype has only a few counts. The junction shows a germline mismatch at one end, possibly a read error. This chain joins TRBV7-9 and TRBJ2-1, with 10 bases lining up with TRBD2. CDR3 length equals 15 residues. Germline CDR1 and CDR2: SEHNR and FQNEAQ (reference sequence). CDR3 sequence: CASILAGGRYNEQFF. CDR3 nucleotide sequence: TGTGCCAGCATCTTAGCGGGGGGTAGATACAATGAGCAGTTCTTC.

This sequence joins TRBV20-1 and TRBJ2-4; D is perhaps TRBD2 (7 bases). Per the germline V gene, CDR1 is DFQATT and CDR2 is SNEGSKA (reference sequence). The CDR3 covers 16 residues. Trimming cost V 0 bases and J 0 bases, with 12 bases left between them. The CDR3 nucleotides are TGCAGTGCTAGAGATGGGGGGGGGCCAGCCAAAAACATTCAGTACTTC. It translates to CSARDGGGPAKNIQYF.

The V gene is TRBV11-2, the J gene TRBJ2-1; D is ambiguous. CDR1 is SGHAT, CDR2 FQNNGV, per germline. The V end was cut by 1 base, the J end by 2 bases, with 12 bases between. The CDR3 has 16 amino acids. The DNA of the CDR3 is TGTGCCAGCAGCTTAGTTCTTGGCAGGACCTACAATGAGCAGTTCTTC. This sequence encodes CASSLVLGRTYNEQFF.

This chain links TRBV6-5 with TRBJ2-1; D call uncertain. The V end lost 6 bases, the J end lost 9 bases, and 12 bases lay between the germline ends. The germline V gene encodes CDR1 MNHEY and CDR2 SVGAGI. The CDR3 has 12 amino acids. CDR3 sequence reads: CASRLNAFEQFF. CDR3 DNA sequence: TGTGCCAGCAGGCTCAACGCGTTTGAGCAGTTCTTC.

CDR3 DNA: TGTGCCAGCAGTACCGAAGTTTACCAAGAGACCCAGTACTTC. It specifies CASSTEVYQETQYF. J is TRBJ2-5 and V is TRBV7-8; no clear D. The CDR3 is 14 residues long. Germline assignment: CDR1 SGHVS and CDR2 FQNEAQ. The V end lost 6 bases, the J end lost 0 bases, and 11 bases lay between the germline ends.

This clonotype was found a few times. The gene calls are TRBV3-1 and TRBJ2-1; the match to TRBD1 covers 7 bases. The germline V gene has CDR1 LGHDT and CDR2 YNNKEL (reference sequence). V was clipped by 3 bases and J by 0 bases; unmatched bases: 5. The CDR3 has 16 amino acids. CDR3 sequence reads: CASSQPTGISYNEQFF. Written as DNA, the CDR3 is TGTGCCAGCAGCCAGCCGACAGGGATCTCCTACAATGAGCAGTTCTTC.

This sequence joins TRBV20-1 and TRBJ1-2, with TRBD1 identical over 7 bases. CDR1 is DFQATT and CDR2 is SNEGSKA in the germline V gene (reference sequence). Germline trimming cut 4 bases from V and 13 bases from J; bases unmatched to any gene: 12. The CDR3 sequence is 12 residues long. The CDR3 DNA is TGCAGTGCTACATATCGCGACAGGGACTCCACCTTC. This translates into CSATYRDRDSTF.

The table lists this clonotype with a few counts. CDR3 nucleotide sequence: TGTGCCAGCAGCCATAAGGGTTCCAACTATGGCTACACCTTC. The encoded protein is CASSHKGSNYGYTF. The V gene is TRBV3-1, the J gene TRBJ1-2; D gene uncertain. The CDR3 is 14 residues long. The germline gives CDR1 LGHDT, CDR2 YNNKEL (reference sequence). Trimming stripped 3 bases from V and 2 bases from J, with 10 bases between.

This clonotype occurred a few times. V gene TRBV6-2 or TRBV6-3 combines with J gene TRBJ2-5; D is uncertain. This CDR3 comprises 10 residues. The V gene's germline CDR1 is MNHEY and CDR2 SVGEGT. V was pared by 7 bases and J by 5 bases, with 5 bases between. CDR3 DNA: TGTGCCAGCATGAGGGAGACCCAGTACTTC. Translation: CASMRETQYF.

This clonotype was detected once. A read error is possible here, since a much larger clone lies one base away. The rearrangement links TRBV29-1 to TRBJ1-2; unclear D gene. Per the germline V gene, CDR1 is SQVTM and CDR2 is ANQGSEA. This CDR3 has 11 residues. V lost 2 bases, J lost 4 bases, and 5 bases lay in between. This CDR3 is CSVETGYGYTF. The CDR3 DNA is TGCAGCGTTGAAACCGGCTATGGCTACACCTTC.